One and the same sample provided the 4 T cell receptor beta chains below, sequenced in a study of blood T cell repertoires in COVID-19. The method was immunoSEQ multiplex PCR; TCRdb's version includes in-frame clones alone and lacks a portion of them. This repertoire shows 95,000 to 100,000 clones, approximately 87% found once; its top ten account for under 14%. Sequenced input: peripheral blood. The source is a woman aged 25 to 39 with acute or convalescent COVID-19.

V and J are TRBV5-1 and TRBJ2-1; maybe TRBD1 (5 bases). The V gene lost 0 bases and the J gene lost 3 bases, with 13 bases spanning the gap. CDR1 and CDR2 (germline): SGHRS, YFSETQ. The CDR3 covers 16 residues. The CDR3 DNA sequence: TGCGCCAGCAGCTTGGGACAGACGACCTTCTACAATGAGCAGTTCTTC. Protein: CASSLGQTTFYNEQFF.

The table lists this clone with a few counts. V and J are TRBV28 and TRBJ2-3; 7 nucleotides align to TRBD2. Germline CDR1 MDHEN, CDR2 SYDVKM. V shed 4 bases, J shed 8 bases, and the junction held 3 bases outside the gene matches. This CDR3 is built from 12 residues. The CDR3 region has the DNA TGTGCCAGCAGTTCCCCGGGAGGTACGCAGTATTTT. Residues: CASSSPGGTQYF.

The J gene is TRBJ1-5, the V gene TRBV18, with 9 bases aligning to TRBD1. CDR3 length: 18 amino acids. The V gene's germline CDR1 is KGHSH and CDR2 LQKENI. The J segment lost 0 bases and the V segment lost 0 bases, leaving 6 bases of the junction unmatched. The CDR3, as DNA: TGTGCCAGCTCACCACCGGGACAGGGTCCCTATAGCAATCAGCCCCAGCATTTT. Protein sequence: CASSPPGQGPYSNQPQHF.

V usage is TRBV21-1 and J usage is TRBJ1-5; TRBD1, the table's D call, lacks a check against the DNA. TRBV21-1 counts as a pseudogene. CDR3 length: 18 amino acids. The CDR3 region has the DNA TGTGCCAGCAGCAAAGGGGACAGGGGGGTTACGAGCAATCAGCCCCAGCATTTT. Amino acids: CASSKGDRGVTSNQPQHF.